These 7 T cell receptor beta chains originate from one sample sequenced in a study of blood T cell repertoires in COVID-19. Assay used: immunoSEQ multiplex PCR; TCRdb lists only in-frame clones, some missing. Here the sample spans around 310,000 clones, approximately 89% being singletons. Source material: peripheral blood. Receptors were obtained from a woman in her fifties or sixties with acute or convalescent COVID-19.

This clone appeared a single time. The chain uses TRBV4-3 and TRBJ2-2; 16 bases fit TRBD2. V shed 3 bases and J 6 bases; nucleotides not matched to a gene: 1. The CDR3 extends over 16 amino acids. Germline V gives CDR1 LGHNA, CDR2 YSLEER. The DNA of the CDR3 is TGCGCCAGCAGCCAGGGACTAGCGGGGGGGCCCGGGGAGCTGTTTTTT. It specifies CASSQGLAGGPGELFF.

V and J are TRBV27 and TRBJ2-7; 12 bases line up with TRBD1. Looked up from germline, CDR1 is MNHEY and CDR2 is SMNVEV (reference sequence). This CDR3 comprises 14 residues. The V gene end was trimmed by 6 bases and the J gene end by 4 bases; junction bases not matched to a gene: 4. The CDR3 reads CASSGTGGVYEQYF. CDR3 DNA: TGTGCCAGCAGCGGGACAGGGGGCGTTTACGAGCAGTACTTC.

The chain is built from TRBV28 and TRBJ1-5, with D perhaps TRBD1 (6 bases). Trimming left V 1 base short and J 7 bases short, with 8 bases between. Germline V gene sequence: CDR1 MDHEN, CDR2 SYDVKM. This CDR3 contains 13 residues. The CDR3 spells CASSLLGAQPQHF. The CDR3, as DNA: TGTGCCAGCAGTTTATTGGGGGCGCAGCCCCAGCATTTT.

J is TRBJ2-3 and V is TRBV9; maybe TRBD2 (5 bases). The CDR3 spans 16 residues. V was pared by 0 bases and J by 2 bases, with 13 bases between. Germline lookup yields CDR1 SGDLS and CDR2 YYNGEE. The chain's CDR3 is CASSVEQGLYTDTQYF. The DNA of the CDR3 is TGTGCCAGCAGCGTAGAGCAAGGACTGTACACAGATACGCAGTATTTT.

This clone appeared a single time. This chain links TRBV30 with TRBJ2-2; D gene uncertain. In germline, CDR1 is GTSNPN, CDR2 SVGIG (reference sequence). The CDR3 covers 13 residues. Trimming left V 3 bases short and J 3 bases short, with 8 bases between. The chain's CDR3 is CAWRSDYTGELFF. For the CDR3, the DNA is TGTGCCTGGAGGTCCGACTACACCGGGGAGCTGTTTTTT.

The chain recombines TRBV25-1 with TRBJ2-1; D is undetermined. V dropped 0 bases and J dropped 0 bases, with 3 bases sitting between them. Germline V gene data show CDR1 as MGHDK and CDR2 as SYGVNS. This CDR3 region has 14 residues. This chain's CDR3 is CASSEYRSYNEQFF. The CDR3 nucleotides are TGTGCCAGCAGTGAATACCGCTCCTACAATGAGCAGTTCTTC.

The chain recombines TRBV28 with TRBJ1-1; D gene ambiguous. This CDR3 spans 15 amino acids. Germline V gives CDR1 MDHEN, CDR2 SYDVKM. V was trimmed by 5 bases and J by 3 bases, leaving 16 bases between them. CDR3 coding DNA: TGTGCCAGCAGTCCGACCGGCGGTGGATACACTGAAGCTTTCTTT. Protein sequence: CASSPTGGGYTEAFF.